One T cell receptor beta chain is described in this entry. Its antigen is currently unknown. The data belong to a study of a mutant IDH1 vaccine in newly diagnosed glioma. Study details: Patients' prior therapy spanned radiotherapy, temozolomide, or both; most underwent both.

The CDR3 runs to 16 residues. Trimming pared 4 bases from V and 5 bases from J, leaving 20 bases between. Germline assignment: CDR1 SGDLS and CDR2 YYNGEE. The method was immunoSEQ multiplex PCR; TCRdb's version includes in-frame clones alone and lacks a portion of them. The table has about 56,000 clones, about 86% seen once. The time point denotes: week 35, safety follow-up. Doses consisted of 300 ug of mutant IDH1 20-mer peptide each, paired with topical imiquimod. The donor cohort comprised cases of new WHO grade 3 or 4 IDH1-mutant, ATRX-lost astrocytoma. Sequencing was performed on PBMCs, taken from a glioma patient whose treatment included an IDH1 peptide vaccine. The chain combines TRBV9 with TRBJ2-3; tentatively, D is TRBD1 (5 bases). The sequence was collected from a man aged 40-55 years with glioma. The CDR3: CASSPQELRLGDTQYF. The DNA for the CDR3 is TGTGCCAGCAGCCCACAGGAGCTAAGGTTAGGAGATACGCAGTATTTT.